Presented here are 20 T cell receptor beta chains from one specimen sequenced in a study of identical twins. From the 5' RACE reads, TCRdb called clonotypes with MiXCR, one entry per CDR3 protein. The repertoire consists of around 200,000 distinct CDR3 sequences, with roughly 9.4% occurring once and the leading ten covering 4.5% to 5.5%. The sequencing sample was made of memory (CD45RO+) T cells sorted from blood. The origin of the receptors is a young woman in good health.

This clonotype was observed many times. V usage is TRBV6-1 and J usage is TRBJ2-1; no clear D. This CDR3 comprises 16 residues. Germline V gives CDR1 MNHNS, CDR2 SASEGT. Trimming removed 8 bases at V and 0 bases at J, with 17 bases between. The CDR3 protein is CASARSALTSYNEQFF. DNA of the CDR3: TGTGCCAGCGCTCGATCGGCACTTACCTCCTACAATGAGCAGTTCTTC.

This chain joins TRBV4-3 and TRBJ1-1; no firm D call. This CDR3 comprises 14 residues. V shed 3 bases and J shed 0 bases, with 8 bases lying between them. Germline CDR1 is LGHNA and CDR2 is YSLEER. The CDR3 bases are TGCGCCAGCAGCCAGGCAAGGATGAACACTGAAGCTTTCTTT. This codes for CASSQARMNTEAFF.

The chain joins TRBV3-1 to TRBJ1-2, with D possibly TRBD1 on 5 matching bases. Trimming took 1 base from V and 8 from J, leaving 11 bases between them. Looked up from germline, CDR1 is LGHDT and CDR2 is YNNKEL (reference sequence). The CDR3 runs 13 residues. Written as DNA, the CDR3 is TGTGCCAGCAGCCAAGCGGGGACGGGAGGCTACACCTTC. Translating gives CASSQAGTGGYTF.

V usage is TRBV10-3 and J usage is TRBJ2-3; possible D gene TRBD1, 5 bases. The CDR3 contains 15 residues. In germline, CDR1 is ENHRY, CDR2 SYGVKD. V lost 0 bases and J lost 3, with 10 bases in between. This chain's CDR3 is CAISESRQITDTQYF. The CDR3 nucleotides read TGTGCCATCAGTGAGTCGAGACAGATTACAGATACGCAGTATTTT.

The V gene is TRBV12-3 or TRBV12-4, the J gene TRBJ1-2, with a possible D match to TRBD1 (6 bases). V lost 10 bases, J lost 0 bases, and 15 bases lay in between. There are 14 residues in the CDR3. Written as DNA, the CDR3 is TGTGCCACCCGGGGTAGGACAGCTAACTATGGCTACACCTTC. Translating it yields CATRGRTANYGYTF.

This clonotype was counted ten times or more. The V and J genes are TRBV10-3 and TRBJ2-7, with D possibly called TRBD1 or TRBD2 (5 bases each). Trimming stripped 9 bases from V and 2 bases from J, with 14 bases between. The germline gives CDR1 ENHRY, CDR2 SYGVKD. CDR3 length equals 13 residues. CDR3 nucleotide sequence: TGTGCCATTACCGGGGACCGACCCTACGAGCAGTACTTC. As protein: CAITGDRPYEQYF.

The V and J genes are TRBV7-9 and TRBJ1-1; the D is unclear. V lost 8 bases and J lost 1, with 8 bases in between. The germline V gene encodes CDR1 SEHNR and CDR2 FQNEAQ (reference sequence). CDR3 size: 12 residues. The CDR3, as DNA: TGTGCCAGCTCAGAGGGGAACACTGAAGCTTTCTTT. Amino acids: CASSEGNTEAFF.

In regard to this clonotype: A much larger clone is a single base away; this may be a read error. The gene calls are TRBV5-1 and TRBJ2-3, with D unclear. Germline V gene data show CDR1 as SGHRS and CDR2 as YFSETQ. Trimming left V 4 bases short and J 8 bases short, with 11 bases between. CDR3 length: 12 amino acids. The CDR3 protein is CASSRTSVTQYF. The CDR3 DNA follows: TGCGCCAGCAGCAGAACCTCAGTTACGCAGTATTTT. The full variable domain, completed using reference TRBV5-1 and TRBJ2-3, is KAGVTQTPRYLIKTRGQQVTLSCSPISGHRSVSWYQQTPGQGLQFLFEYFSETQRNKGNFPGRFSGRQFSNSRSEMNVSTLELGDSALYLCASSRTSVTQYFGPGTRLTVL.

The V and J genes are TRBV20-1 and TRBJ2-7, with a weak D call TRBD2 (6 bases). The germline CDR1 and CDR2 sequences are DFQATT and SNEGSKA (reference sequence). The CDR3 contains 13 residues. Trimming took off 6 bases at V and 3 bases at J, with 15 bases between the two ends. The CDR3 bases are TGCAGTGCCCCGGTCCAGGGAGGCTACGAGCAGTACTTC. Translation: CSAPVQGGYEQYF.

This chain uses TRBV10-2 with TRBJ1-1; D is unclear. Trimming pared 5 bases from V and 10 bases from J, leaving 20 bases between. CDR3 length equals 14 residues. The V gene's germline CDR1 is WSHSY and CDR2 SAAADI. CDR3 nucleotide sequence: TGCGCCAGCAGTAAACAGCGTCACGGTAGAGGAGCTTTCTTT. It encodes CASSKQRHGRGAFF.

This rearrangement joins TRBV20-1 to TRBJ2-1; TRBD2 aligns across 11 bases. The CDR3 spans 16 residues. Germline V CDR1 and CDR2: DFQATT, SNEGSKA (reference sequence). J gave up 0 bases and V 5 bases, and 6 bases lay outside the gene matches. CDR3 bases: TGCAGTGCTTTTATAGCGGGAGGGAGCTCCTACAATGAGCAGTTCTTC. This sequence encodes CSAFIAGGSSYNEQFF.

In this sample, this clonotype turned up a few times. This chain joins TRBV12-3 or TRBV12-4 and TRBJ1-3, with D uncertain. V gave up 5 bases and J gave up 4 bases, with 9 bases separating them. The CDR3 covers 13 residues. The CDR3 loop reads CASSRQQGNTIYF. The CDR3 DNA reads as TGTGCCAGCAGTCGCCAACAGGGAAACACCATATATTTT.

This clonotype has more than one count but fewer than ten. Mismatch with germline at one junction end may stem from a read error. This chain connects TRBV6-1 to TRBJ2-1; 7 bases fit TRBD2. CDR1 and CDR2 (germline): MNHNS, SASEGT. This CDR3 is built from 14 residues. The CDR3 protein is CASEGTTPYKEQFF. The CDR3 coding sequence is TGTGCCAGCGAAGGGACTACCCCTTACAAGGAGCAGTTCTTC.

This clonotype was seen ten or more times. The CDR3 spells CASSVERNTGELFF. As DNA, the CDR3 is TGTGCCAGCAGTGTGGAAAGGAACACCGGGGAGCTGTTTTTT. J is TRBJ2-2 and V is TRBV2; D remains ambiguous. The V end lost 4 bases, the J end lost 1 base, and 7 bases lay between the germline ends. The CDR3 runs to 14 residues. From germline, CDR1 is SNHLY and CDR2 FYNNEI.

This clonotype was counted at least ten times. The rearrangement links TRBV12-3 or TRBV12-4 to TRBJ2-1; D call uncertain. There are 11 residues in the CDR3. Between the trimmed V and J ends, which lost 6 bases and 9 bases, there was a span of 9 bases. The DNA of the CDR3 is TGTGCCAGCAGCCAAACAGTTGAGCAGTTCTTC. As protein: CASSQTVEQFF.

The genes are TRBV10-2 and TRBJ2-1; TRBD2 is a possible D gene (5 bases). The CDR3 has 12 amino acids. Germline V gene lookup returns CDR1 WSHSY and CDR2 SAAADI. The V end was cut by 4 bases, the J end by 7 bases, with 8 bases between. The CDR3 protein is CASSGTLNEQFF. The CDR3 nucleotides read TGCGCCAGCAGTGGGACTTTAAATGAGCAGTTCTTC.

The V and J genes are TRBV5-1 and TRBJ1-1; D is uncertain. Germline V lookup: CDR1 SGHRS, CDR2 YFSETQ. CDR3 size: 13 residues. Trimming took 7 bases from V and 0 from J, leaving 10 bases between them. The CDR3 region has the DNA TGCGCCAGCCGGCTGTTAGTGAACACTGAAGCTTTCTTT. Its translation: CASRLLVNTEAFF.

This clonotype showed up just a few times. CDR3 DNA sequence: TGTGCCAGCAGCCAAAACAGGCAGGGGGCTTTCTTT. This codes for CASSQNRQGAFF. The gene calls are TRBV14 and TRBJ1-1; possibly TRBD1 for D (6 bases). The CDR3 has 12 residues. Germline V gives CDR1 SGHDN, CDR2 FVKESK. V lost 2 bases, J lost 11 bases, and 12 bases lay in between.

The chain's CDR3 is CASSRVGSNQPQHF. CDR3 coding DNA: TGTGCCAGCAGTCGGGTAGGCAGCAATCAGCCCCAGCATTTT. This chain connects TRBV6-2 or TRBV6-3 to TRBJ1-5; D call uncertain. Trimming pared 5 bases from V and 1 base from J, leaving 9 bases between. The CDR3 is made up of 14 amino acids. CDR1 is MNHEY, CDR2 SVGEGT, per germline.

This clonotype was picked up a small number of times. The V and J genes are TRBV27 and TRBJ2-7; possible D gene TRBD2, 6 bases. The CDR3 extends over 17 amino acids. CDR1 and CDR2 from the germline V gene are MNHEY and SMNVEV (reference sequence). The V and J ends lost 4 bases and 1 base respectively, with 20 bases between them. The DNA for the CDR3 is TGTGCCAGCAGTTCCTGGAGGGACTCCCGGTTGTCCTACGAGCAGTACTTC. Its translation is CASSSWRDSRLSYEQYF.